This T cell receptor beta chain was documented in a study of T cells in Graves' hyperthyroidism and ophthalmopathy. For the study at large: Peripheral blood collection took place at initial diagnosis, before any treatment.

Absent ophthalmopathy progression within 18 months defined stable Graves' hyperthyroidism. Uncontrolled infection, other autoimmune disease, pregnancy and lactation each barred patients from inclusion. TCR beta CDR3 regions were amplified from RNA transcripts. Carried out on the TCR CDR3, a first-round RT-PCR used the HTBI primer set. In TCRdb, the multiplex PCR reads were re-called with MiXCR into one record per CDR3 protein. The sample has about 360,000 distinct CDR3 sequences, under 20% seen once; the top ten hold around 3.4%. At least ten counts were recorded for this clonotype. The antigen is unknown. Germline CDR1 is MNHEY and CDR2 is SMNVEV (reference sequence). The length of the CDR3 is 14 residues. Trimming took 6 bases from V and 8 from J, leaving 19 bases between them. Study results and limitations: In the analysis, a 13 V-J model separated ophthalmopathy from stable hyperthyroidism.

The receptor comes from a young woman with Graves' hyperthyroidism. This chain joins TRBV27 and TRBJ1-2, with unresolved D. Input material: blood. For the CDR3, the DNA is TGTGCCAGCAGCCAACGGAGACACTGGGAGGGCTACACCTTC. This encodes CASSQRRHWEGYTF.